This T cell receptor (beta chain) was found in a study of T cells in Graves' hyperthyroidism and ophthalmopathy. The CDR3 has 15 amino acids. CDR1 and CDR2 from the germline V gene are DFQATT and SNEGSKA (reference sequence). V gave up 0 bases and J gave up 2 bases, with 14 bases separating them. The table lists this clonotype with many counts. Amplified TCR beta CDR3 regions derived from RNA transcripts. The primer set for the first-round RT-PCR of the TCR CDR3 was HTBI. TCRdb recomputed calls from the multiplex PCR reads with MiXCR, one row per CDR3 protein. This table holds approximately 400,000 distinct CDR3 sequences, 15% to 18% found once.

The chain uses TRBV20-1 and TRBJ2-7; D may correspond to TRBD1 or TRBD2 (5 bases each). The receptor comes from a woman between 18 and 29 years old with Graves' hyperthyroidism. The sequenced material came from blood. The CDR3 coding sequence is TGCAGTGCTAGAGAGCCTGGGACGGTAGCCTACGAGCAGTACTTC. Translated, it gives CSAREPGTVAYEQYF.